This paragraph reports one TCR beta chain. No antigen is known for it. Base qualities are not at hand, and no much larger clone is one base apart. Patients with a history of autoimmune disease or receiving systemic immunosuppression were excluded from the trial. Peripheral blood for TCR sequencing was collected from all dose cohorts at baseline, on cycle 4 day 1, and on cycle 7 day 1. Samples were obtained from an open-label, multicenter, first-in-human phase I dose-escalation trial of ivuxolimab. Adults with locally advanced or metastatic melanoma, renal cell, hepatocellular, or head and neck squamous cell carcinoma were enrolled in the trial. CD4+ and CD8+ T cells were sorted separately from peripheral blood before TCR sequencing. For sequencing of the TCRbeta CDR3 region, genomic DNA was extracted from the sorted cells. The immunoSEQ Assay was used for sequencing of TCRbeta CDR3 regions. TCRdb limited this immuneACCESS table to in-frame rearrangements with V and J called. A share of clones is missing; checked studies link under half to unresolved V genes, and the rest is unexplained. A total of 50,000 to 60,000 clones appear in this sample, over 80% of them only once. The ten largest account for roughly 4.4% of the sample.

The data belong to a study of OX40 agonist ivuxolimab in advanced cancers. The study in broad terms: Ivuxolimab was an agonistic, fully human IgG2 monoclonal antibody directed against OX40 (CD134), a costimulatory receptor. Intravenous ivuxolimab was administered to patients every 2 weeks at six dose levels: 0.01, 0.1, 0.3, 1.5, 3 and 10 mg/kg. Among the roughly 54 dose-escalation patients, approximately 20 had hepatocellular carcinoma, roughly 15 melanoma, 9 renal cell carcinoma and 9 head and neck cancer. In the dose-escalation cohort, around four fifths of patients were male, and the mean age was roughly 56 years with a range of roughly 20 to 80. Prior anti-PD-1, anti-PD-L1 or anti-CTLA-4 therapy was permitted, and checkpoint inhibitors had been received by under 50% of dose-escalation patients. Partial responses were achieved by three dose-escalation patients, of whom one had hepatocellular carcinoma and two had cutaneous melanoma. Peripheral TCRbeta sequencing was intended to test whether TCR sequence diversity was altered and clonal T-cell expansion was caused by ivuxolimab. The paper describes the monotherapy dose-escalation part (N of about 52 patients) of the phase I trial of ivuxolimab. Points the paper makes about the study in general: The antigen specificity of the peripheral T cells that underwent clonal expansion was not determined. On average, CD8+ T cells showed more expanded clones than CD4+ T cells after ivuxolimab. Low levels of normalized T-cell clonal expansion were also seen in some nonresponding patients. In the 0.1-3.0 mg/kg groups, partial responders were among the patients with the lowest normalized peripheral clonal expansion, particularly in CD8+ T cells. Clonal expansion of both CD4+ and CD8+ blood T cells was observed from baseline to week 6 at doses 0.1 to 3.0 mg/kg.

The CDR3 runs 15 residues from the cysteine to the phenylalanine. Of the read, only the CDR3 DNA is kept; its 45 bases are in frame from base 1. V drops 4 bases and J drops 1 base, leaving 13 bases in between. CDR1 is given as MNHNY and CDR2 as SVGAGI, both from the germline V gene (reference sequence). The sequence links TRBV6-6 to TRBJ1-2; TRBD1 is a weak D gene call, 5 bases matching. The source was CD4+ or CD8+ T cells sorted from blood, collected in a trial of the OX40 agonist ivuxolimab. This clonotype was sampled from an adult with an advanced solid tumor such as melanoma, head and neck, liver or kidney cancer. The nucleotides read TGTGCCAGCAGTTTGGACGGGGGGTTTAACTATGGCTACACCTTC. It translates to CASSLDGGFNYGYTF.